The 18 T cell receptor beta chains below all came from one sample that was sequenced in a study of cytomegalovirus exposure and HLA in healthy donors. The PCR ran on 60 Vbeta and 13 Jbeta primers. Only in-frame clones appear in the TCRdb table, and some are missing; sequencing was by immunoSEQ multiplex PCR. This repertoire shows more than 100,000 clones, about 83% found once; its top ten account for less than 3%. Sequenced: PBMCs. The receptors stem from a woman aged 40 to 50 in good health and CMV-seropositive.

The rearrangement joins TRBV7-2 to TRBJ2-3; 7 bases agree with TRBD2. This CDR3 contains 18 residues. Trimming at V came to 0 bases and at J to 2 bases, leaving 11 bases not matched to a gene. Per the germline V gene, CDR1 is SGHTA and CDR2 is FQGNSA. The CDR3 is CASSLASARESLTDTQYF. CDR3 bases: TGTGCCAGCAGCTTAGCCTCCGCGCGGGAGTCCCTCACAGATACGCAGTATTTT. Supplemented by reference TRBV7-2 and TRBJ2-3, the full variable domain reads GAGVSQSPSNKVTEKGKDVELRCDPISGHTALYWYRQSLGQGLEFLIYFQGNSAPDKSGLPSDRFSAERTGGSVSTLTIQRTQQEDSAVYLCASSLASARESLTDTQYFGPGTRLTVL.

The chain joins TRBV6-4 to TRBJ1-5; D remains unclear. Germline-derived CDR1 and CDR2 are MRHNA and SNTAGT. Trimming shortened V by 3 bases and J by 4 bases, and 10 bases separated the two germline ends. The CDR3 totals 14 residues. The CDR3 is CASSESSGNQPQHF. CDR3 DNA sequence: TGTGCCAGCAGTGAGAGTTCGGGAAATCAGCCCCAGCATTTT.

This chain uses TRBV5-6 with TRBJ2-1; D remains ambiguous. Trimming left V 0 bases short and J 0 bases short, with 7 bases between. This CDR3 comprises 15 residues. Per germline, CDR1 SGHDT and CDR2 YYEEEE. The CDR3 region has the DNA TGTGCCAGCAGCTTGGTATCTGTCTCCTACAATGAGCAGTTCTTC. Protein product: CASSLVSVSYNEQFF.

The rearrangement links TRBV7-2 to TRBJ1-6; the match to TRBD1 covers 8 bases. Germline trimming cut 1 base from V and 9 bases from J; bases unmatched to any gene: 5. The CDR3 has 15 amino acids. Germline values: CDR1 SGHTA, CDR2 FQGNSA. In nucleotides, the CDR3 is TGTGCCAGCAGCTTAGATCAGGGGGCTAGTTCACCCCTCCACTTT. It specifies CASSLDQGASSPLHF.

The chain is built from TRBV10-3 and TRBJ2-5; D unresolved. The J call is uncertain, as TRBJ2-7 better fits the DNA end. Germline V lookup: CDR1 ENHRY, CDR2 SYGVKD. There are 14 residues in the CDR3. The CDR3 is CAISESKAGYEQYF. Written as DNA, the CDR3 is TGTGCCATCAGTGAGTCGAAGGCAGGCTACGAGCAGTACTTC.

The table lists this clone with a few counts. V usage is TRBV5-4 and J usage is TRBJ2-1, with 9 bases fitting TRBD1. Trimming took 6 bases from V and 4 from J; bases not matched to a gene: 8. CDR3 length: 15 amino acids. CDR1 SGHNT and CDR2 YYREEE come from the germline V gene (reference sequence). CDR3 nucleotide sequence: TGTGCCAGCATTGTCGACAGGGGGGCTTACAATGAGCAGTTCTTC. It encodes CASIVDRGAYNEQFF. Full variable domain (remainder filled in from reference TRBV5-4 and TRBJ2-1): ETGVTQSPTHLIKTRGQQVTLRCSSQSGHNTVSWYQQALGQGPQFIFQYYREEENGRGNFPPRFSGLQFPNYSSELNVNALELDDSALYLCASIVDRGAYNEQFFGPGTRLTVL.

This chain uses TRBV5-4 with TRBJ2-7, with 12 positions matching TRBD2. Germline CDR1 is SGHNT and CDR2 is YYREEE (reference sequence). The CDR3 totals 15 residues. The J segment lost 1 base and the V segment lost 4 bases, leaving 3 bases of the junction unmatched. CDR3 protein: CASSPSGRASYEQYF. The CDR3 bases are TGTGCCAGCAGCCCTAGCGGGAGGGCGTCCTACGAGCAGTACTTC.

J is TRBJ2-7 and V is TRBV27; the D gene is possibly TRBD2 (7 bases). Trimming removed 4 bases at V and 1 base at J, with 29 bases between. Per germline, CDR1 MNHEY and CDR2 SMNVEV (reference sequence). CDR3 length: 20 residues. CDR3 residues: CASSSRPTGGRIVSSYEQYF. CDR3 bases: TGTGCCAGCAGTTCTCGGCCCACCGGGGGGCGAATCGTTAGTTCCTACGAGCAGTACTTC.

On this clone: A read error may produce the germline difference seen at one junction end. J is TRBJ1-5 and V is TRBV7-7; possible D gene TRBD1, 5 bases. Per germline, CDR1 SSHAT and CDR2 FNYEAQ (reference sequence). This CDR3 region has 18 residues. CDR3 coding DNA: TGTGCTAGCAGCTTAGCCACCACAGGAGCGGGTTGCAATCAGCCCCAGCATTTT. This translates into CASSLATTGAGCNQPQHF.

The chain carries TRBV9 and TRBJ2-7; no firm D call. The CDR3 length is 13 residues. Germline V gene data show CDR1 as SGDLS and CDR2 as YYNGEE. V dropped 4 bases and J dropped 4 bases, with 12 bases sitting between them. The CDR3 DNA reads TGTGCCAGCAGCCTCCGAGCAGGATACGAGCAGTACTTC. This translates into CASSLRAGYEQYF.

This clone showed up just a few times. The V and J genes are TRBV6-1 and TRBJ1-2, with a possible D match to TRBD1 (5 bases). Trimming removed 0 bases from V and 0 bases from J, with 11 bases in between. The CDR3 is made up of 16 amino acids. Germline-derived CDR1 and CDR2 are MNHNS and SASEGT. CDR3 protein: CASSEARRGTNYGYTF. The CDR3, as DNA: TGTGCCAGCAGTGAAGCCCGGAGGGGAACTAACTATGGCTACACCTTC.

This sequence joins TRBV2 and TRBJ2-3, with a weak D call TRBD2 (5 bases). This CDR3 spans 13 amino acids. Looked up from germline, CDR1 is SNHLY and CDR2 is FYNNEI. Trimming cost V 7 bases and J 6 bases, with 14 bases left between them. CDR3 in DNA: TGTGCCAGCAATTGGTTGCGGGTGGATACGCAGTATTTT. It encodes CASNWLRVDTQYF. Full variable domain (rest looked up from reference TRBV2 and TRBJ2-3): EPEVTQTPSHQVTQMGQEVILRCVPISNHLYFYWYRQILGQKVEFLVSFYNNEISEKSEIFDDQFSVERPDGSNFTLKIRSTKLEDSAMYFCASNWLRVDTQYFGPGTRLTVL.

This clone was counted only a few times. The rearrangement links TRBV2 to TRBJ1-1, with no clear D. This CDR3 region has 15 residues. V dropped 7 bases and J dropped 0 bases, with 15 bases sitting between them. CDR1 and CDR2 from the germline V gene are SNHLY and FYNNEI. The CDR3 protein is CASMFPNPMNTEAFF. DNA for the CDR3: TGTGCCAGCATGTTTCCCAATCCTATGAACACTGAAGCTTTCTTT.

This chain joins TRBV5-1 and TRBJ1-1, with TRBD1 matching 8 bases. The CDR3 extends over 15 amino acids. CDR1 and CDR2 (germline): SGHRS, YFSETQ. Trimming removed 2 bases from V and 4 bases from J; junction bases left unmatched: 7. CDR3 coding DNA: TGCGCCAGCAGCTTACGACAGGGGTCGGGCACTGAAGCTTTCTTT. Translation: CASSLRQGSGTEAFF.

CDR3 sequence: CASSESGRGQGDYGYTF. CDR3 sequence (DNA): TGTGCCAGCAGTGAATCGGGCCGGGGACAGGGTGACTATGGCTACACCTTC. This chain uses TRBV25-1 with TRBJ1-2; TRBD1 agrees at 9 bases. The CDR3 has 17 residues. Germline V gives CDR1 MGHDK, CDR2 SYGVNS. After removal of 1 base from V and 3 bases from J, the junction contained 9 bases not matched to a gene.

The V call is TRBV2, the J call TRBJ1-2; 7 bases align to TRBD1. This CDR3 is built from 13 residues. J was trimmed by 8 bases and V by 4 bases; bases with no gene match: 7. Germline CDR1 and CDR2: SNHLY and FYNNEI. CDR3 nucleotides: TGTGCCAGCAGTGCTGACAGGGAAGGCGGCTACACCTTC. Amino acids: CASSADREGGYTF.

This chain joins TRBV5-6 and TRBJ1-6, with a possible D match to TRBD1 (5 bases). CDR3 size: 15 residues. V gave up 1 base and J gave up 3 bases, with 8 bases separating them. Germline V gene sequence: CDR1 SGHDT, CDR2 YYEEEE. Here the CDR3 reads CASSLRGLYNSPLHF. DNA of the CDR3: TGTGCCAGCAGCTTGAGGGGCCTCTATAATTCACCCCTCCACTTT. The whole variable domain, filled in from reference TRBV5-6 and TRBJ1-6, reads DAGVTQSPTHLIKTRGQQVTLRCSPKSGHDTVSWYQQALGQGPQFIFQYYEEEERQRGNFPDRFSGHQFPNYSSELNVNALLLGDSALYLCASSLRGLYNSPLHFGNGTRLTVT.

V is TRBV9 and J is TRBJ2-3, with D possibly TRBD1 on 6 matching bases. Trimming cost V 2 bases and J 4 bases, with 11 bases left between them. CDR3 length: 14 residues. Per the germline V gene, CDR1 is SGDLS and CDR2 is YYNGEE. Here the CDR3 DNA reads TGTGCCAGCAGCGTGGGGGCGGATTCAGATACGCAGTATTTT. This encodes CASSVGADSDTQYF.